This entry lists 29 T cell receptor beta chains sequenced from one sample in a study of T cell responses to AZD1222 COVID-19 vaccine. Here immunoSEQ multiplex PCR was the method, and the copy in TCRdb shows in-frame clones only, minus some. Among 150,000 to 200,000 clones listed, roughly 94% were seen once. Sequencing was performed on peripheral blood, taken 28 days after the second AZD1222 dose. Receptors were obtained from an adult who received the AZD1222 COVID-19 vaccine.

The chain has TRBV30 and TRBJ2-3; TRBD2 is a possible D gene (7 bases). In germline, CDR1 is GTSNPN, CDR2 SVGIG (reference sequence). Trimming removed 8 bases from V and 2 bases from J, with 26 bases in between. This CDR3 comprises 17 residues. CDR3 sequence: CARGARPGSGFTDTQYF. CDR3 sequence (DNA): TGTGCCCGGGGGGCACGCCCCGGTAGCGGCTTCACAGATACGCAGTATTTT.

The chain joins TRBV2 to TRBJ1-1, with D hard to call. Trimming removed 8 bases from V and 4 bases from J, with 11 bases in between. Germline CDR1 and CDR2: SNHLY and FYNNEI. The CDR3 covers 12 residues. CDR3 loop: CASGEGGTEAFF. In DNA, the CDR3 is TGTGCCAGCGGGGAGGGTGGCACTGAAGCTTTCTTT.

The chain couples TRBV6-2 or TRBV6-3 to TRBJ1-3, with TRBD1 identical over 7 bases. V lost 2 bases, J lost 0 bases, and 1 base stayed unmatched. CDR1 is MNHEY and CDR2 is SVGEGT in the germline V gene. The CDR3 has 15 residues. The CDR3 DNA reads TGTGCCAGCAGTTACACAGGGGACTCTGGAAACACCATATATTTT. Translation: CASSYTGDSGNTIYF.

The chain joins TRBV4-1 to TRBJ2-7; 7 bases align to TRBD2. From germline, CDR1 is MGHRA and CDR2 YSYEKL. This CDR3 is built from 15 residues. The trim removed 0 bases at V and 4 bases at J, leaving 6 bases unmatched. The CDR3 DNA reads as TGCGCCAGCAGCCAAGATGTTCGACTAGCTTACGAGCAGTACTTC. This codes for CASSQDVRLAYEQYF.

The chain recombines TRBV3-1 (or the pseudogene TRBV3-2) with TRBJ2-7, with D hard to call. The V and J ends lost 1 base and 4 bases respectively, with 8 bases between them. This CDR3 contains 13 residues. CDR1 LGHDT and CDR2 YNNKEL come from the germline V gene (reference sequence). The CDR3 DNA reads TGTGCCAGCAGCCAAGCCCGAGGTTACGAGCAGTACTTC. This codes for CASSQARGYEQYF.

The chain uses TRBV27 and TRBJ2-1; TRBD2 matches 11 bases. J was trimmed by 8 bases and V by 5 bases; bases with no gene match: 8. CDR1 is MNHEY and CDR2 is SMNVEV in the germline V gene (reference sequence). The CDR3 length is 15 residues. The CDR3 loop reads CASSATSGSSYEQFF. The CDR3 DNA sequence: TGTGCCAGCAGTGCCACTAGCGGGAGTTCCTATGAGCAGTTCTTC.

The rearrangement uses TRBV12-1 and TRBJ1-5; the table names TRBD1, a call not compared with the DNA. TRBV12-1 corresponds to a pseudogene. This CDR3 contains 17 residues. CDR3 region: CAPAKGQVGMSNQPQHF. Written as DNA, the CDR3 is TGTGCCCCCGCGAAGGGACAGGTAGGAATGAGCAATCAGCCCCAGCATTTT.

This rearrangement joins TRBV9 to TRBJ1-1; D is undetermined. Deletions cut 1 base from V and 5 bases from J, with 15 bases between. Germline CDR1 SGDLS, CDR2 YYNGEE. The CDR3 length is 15 residues. CDR3 bases: TGTGCCAGCAGCGTACTATCGGCGGGTTGGACTGAAGCTTTCTTT. Amino acid sequence: CASSVLSAGWTEAFF.

This chain links TRBV19 with TRBJ1-1; D not resolved. The CDR3 has 13 residues. The V gene lost 6 bases and the J gene lost 0 bases, with 8 bases spanning the gap. Germline V CDR1 and CDR2: LNHDA, SQIVND (reference sequence). The CDR3 coding sequence is TGTGCCAGTAGCGGCCACATGAACACTGAAGCTTTCTTT. Encoded protein: CASSGHMNTEAFF.

The rearrangement uses TRBV5-8 and TRBJ2-7; no firm D call. The germline V gene has CDR1 SGHTS and CDR2 YDEGEE. Trimming shortened V by 5 bases and J by 6 bases, and 21 bases separated the two germline ends. The CDR3 length is 15 residues. The CDR3 DNA follows: TGTGCCAGCAGGGTTCAGACCGGGTTAGGGCGCGAGCAGTACTTC. Translated, it gives CASRVQTGLGREQYF. Together with reference TRBV5-8 and TRBJ2-7, the CDR3 gives the full variable domain: EAGVTQSPTHLIKTRGQQATLRCSPISGHTSVYWYQQALGLGLQFLLWYDEGEERNRGNFPPRFSGRQFPNYSSELNVNALELEDSALYLCASRVQTGLGREQYFGPGTRLTVT.

This clone appeared once. The V and J genes are TRBV19 and TRBJ2-2; weak D call: TRBD2 (5 bases). Germline V gives CDR1 LNHDA, CDR2 SQIVND (reference sequence). V lost 1 base and J 9 bases, leaving 12 bases between the germline ends. This CDR3 is 14 amino acids long. DNA for the CDR3: TGTGCCAGTAGTATAGTTGCGGGTCCTAGGGAGCTGTTTTTT. Protein product: CASSIVAGPRELFF. Full variable domain (missing parts from reference TRBV19 and TRBJ2-2): DGGITQSPKYLFRKEGQNVTLSCEQNLNHDAMYWYRQDPGQGLRLIYYSQIVNDFQKGDIAEGYSVSREKKESFPLTVTSAQKNPTAFYLCASSIVAGPRELFFGEGSRLTVL.

The chain recombines TRBV18 with TRBJ2-7, with TRBD2 as a possible D gene (6 bases). Germline loops: CDR1 KGHSH, CDR2 LQKENI. With 3 bases removed from V and 7 bases from J, the gap between germline ends came to 16 bases. The CDR3 runs 14 residues. Written as DNA, the CDR3 is TGTGCCAGCTCACCTAGTCAGTCGGCGGGGGAGCAGTACTTC. This codes for CASSPSQSAGEQYF.

This chain uses TRBV7-7 with TRBJ2-2; perhaps D is TRBD1 or TRBD2 (5 bases each). V was trimmed by 5 bases and J by 7 bases, leaving 20 bases between them. Germline V lookup: CDR1 SSHAT, CDR2 FNYEAQ (reference sequence). The CDR3 is 16 amino acids. The CDR3 reads CASSTTPPGAGGELFF. CDR3 nucleotides: TGTGCCAGCAGCACCACGCCCCCCGGGGCGGGCGGGGAGCTGTTTTTT. Complete variable domain (other parts from reference TRBV7-7 and TRBJ2-2): GAGVSQSPRYKVTKRGQDVTLRCDPISSHATLYWYQQALGQGPEFLTYFNYEAQPDKSGLPSDRFSAERPEGSISTLTIQRTEQRDSAMYRCASSTTPPGAGGELFFGEGSRLTVL.

The chain uses TRBV6-5 and TRBJ2-7, with no clear D. This CDR3 has 15 residues. Looked up from germline, CDR1 is MNHEY and CDR2 is SVGAGI. V lost 0 bases, J lost 6 bases, and 15 bases lay in between. CDR3 bases: TGTGCCAGCAGTTACTCTAACGTAATAGTTGCCGAGCAGTACTTC. This encodes CASSYSNVIVAEQYF.

The J gene is TRBJ2-7, the V gene TRBV5-4; D remains unclear. CDR1 SGHNT and CDR2 YYREEE come from the germline V gene (reference sequence). V lost 2 bases, J lost 2 bases, and 8 bases lay in between. The CDR3 is 13 amino acids. As DNA, the CDR3 is TGTGCCAGCAGCTTTATGAGTGCCTACGAGCAGTACTTC. It specifies CASSFMSAYEQYF.

This rearrangement joins TRBV5-1 to TRBJ2-7, with 7 bases fitting TRBD1. The CDR3 consists of 14 residues. The V and J ends lost 5 bases and 0 bases, in that order; junction bases with no gene match: 5. From germline, CDR1 is SGHRS and CDR2 YFSETQ. The CDR3 DNA reads as TGCGCCAGCAGACCAGGGGGTCCCTCCTACGAGCAGTACTTC. Residues: CASRPGGPSYEQYF.

V and J are TRBV18 and TRBJ2-1; unclear D gene. The CDR3 is 14 amino acids. The V end lost 2 bases, the J end lost 2 bases, and 7 bases lay between the germline ends. In germline, CDR1 is KGHSH, CDR2 LQKENI. CDR3 bases: TGTGCCAGCTCACCAACTAAAGCCTACAATGAGCAGTTCTTC. Translating it yields CASSPTKAYNEQFF.

The chain is built from TRBV6-2 or TRBV6-3 and TRBJ2-1; possible D gene TRBD2, 5 bases. The CDR3 sequence is 12 residues long. Germline-derived CDR1 and CDR2 are MNHEY and SVGEGT. The germline V and J ends were trimmed by 4 bases and 9 bases, with 10 bases remaining between them. In DNA, the CDR3 is TGTGCCAGCAGTTCCGGACTCCCTGAGCAGTTCTTC. As protein: CASSSGLPEQFF.

This chain links TRBV19 with TRBJ2-5; TRBD2 matches at 12 bases. Germline V gives CDR1 LNHDA, CDR2 SQIVND (reference sequence). V shed 5 bases, J shed 5 bases, and the junction held 9 bases outside the gene matches. The CDR3 runs to 16 residues. For the CDR3, the DNA is TGTGCCAGTAGTTCCCGGGTGCTAGCGGGAGGGGAGACCCAGTACTTC. Translation gives CASSSRVLAGGETQYF.

V and J are TRBV12-3 or TRBV12-4 and TRBJ2-3; D remains unclear. This CDR3 is built from 12 residues. The V end was cut by 4 bases, the J end by 1 base, with 3 bases between. Written as DNA, the CDR3 is TGTGCCAGCAGTTCGGGCACAGATACGCAGTATTTT. This gives the protein CASSSGTDTQYF.

The rearrangement links TRBV7-2 to TRBJ1-5; D possibly corresponds to TRBD1 (5 bases). Germline CDR1 SGHTA, CDR2 FQGNSA. This CDR3 contains 18 residues. Between the trimmed V and J ends, which lost 3 bases and 0 bases, there was a span of 18 bases. In nucleotides, the CDR3 is TGTGCCAGCAGCTTCTTCCCGGCGGCAGGGAATAGCAATCAGCCCCAGCATTTT. Translating gives CASSFFPAAGNSNQPQHF.

The chain uses TRBV6-5 and TRBJ2-7, with TRBD2 identical over 9 bases. The CDR3 covers 15 residues. V shed 7 bases, J shed 7 bases, and the junction held 14 bases outside the gene matches. The germline V gene encodes CDR1 MNHEY and CDR2 SVGAGI. CDR3 bases: TGTGCCAGCAAACTCCTAGCGGGAACCCCGGGGGAGCAGTACTTC. This gives the protein CASKLLAGTPGEQYF.

The J gene is TRBJ2-6, the V gene TRBV5-5, with 8 nucleotides matching TRBD1. The V segment lost 3 bases and the J segment 0 bases; nucleotides outside the gene matches: 5. The CDR3 is 17 residues long. CDR1 SGHKS and CDR2 YYEKEE come from the germline V gene (reference sequence). The CDR3 DNA sequence: TGTGCCAGCAGCTCCGGGACAGGTACCTCTGGGGCCAACGTCCTGACTTTC. This codes for CASSSGTGTSGANVLTF.

The chain recombines TRBV5-6 with TRBJ2-1; 11 bases fit TRBD2. CDR3 length: 19 residues. Unmatched junction bases numbered 15, after V lost 5 bases and J lost 2 bases. Germline CDR1 SGHDT, CDR2 YYEEEE. The CDR3 loop is CASRLEVSGRARTYNEQFF. The CDR3 DNA reads TGTGCCAGCAGGCTTGAGGTTAGCGGGAGGGCCAGGACCTACAATGAGCAGTTCTTC. Full variable domain (remainder filled in from reference TRBV5-6 and TRBJ2-1): DAGVTQSPTHLIKTRGQQVTLRCSPKSGHDTVSWYQQALGQGPQFIFQYYEEEERQRGNFPDRFSGHQFPNYSSELNVNALLLGDSALYLCASRLEVSGRARTYNEQFFGPGTRLTVL.

This sequence joins TRBV19 and TRBJ2-2; D is unclear. Looked up from germline, CDR1 is LNHDA and CDR2 is SQIVND (reference sequence). The CDR3 has 11 residues. V was trimmed by 5 bases and J by 10 bases, leaving 8 bases between them. CDR3: CASSERSELFF. In DNA form, the CDR3 reads TGTGCCAGTAGTGAACGATCGGAGCTGTTTTTT.

The chain links TRBV11-2 to TRBJ2-2, with 10 bases aligning to TRBD2. The CDR3 runs 16 residues. After removal of 3 bases from V and 7 bases from J, the junction contained 8 bases not matched to a gene. Germline values: CDR1 SGHAT, CDR2 FQNNGV. The DNA for the CDR3 is TGTGCCAGCAGCTTGCGGCTAGCGGGAGCGGGCGGGGAGCTGTTTTTT. Translation: CASSLRLAGAGGELFF.

Details on this clone: The same CDR3 arises from other DNA sequences in this sample as well. This sequence joins TRBV5-4 and TRBJ1-6; no clear D gene. Germline values: CDR1 SGHNT, CDR2 YYREEE (reference sequence). The V end was cut by 0 bases, the J end by 0 bases, with 4 bases between. This CDR3 comprises 15 residues. CDR3 sequence (DNA): TGTGCCAGCAGCTTGGGAAGCTCCTATAATTCACCCCTCCACTTT. Encoded protein: CASSLGSSYNSPLHF.

The genes are TRBV7-9 and TRBJ1-1; D is unresolved. The V gene lost 5 bases and the J gene lost 0 bases, with 4 bases spanning the gap. Germline V gene lookup returns CDR1 SEHNR and CDR2 FQNEAQ (reference sequence). This CDR3 spans 12 amino acids. DNA of the CDR3: TGTGCCAGCAGCCAAGTGAACACTGAAGCTTTCTTT. This codes for CASSQVNTEAFF.

V usage is TRBV10-3 and J usage is TRBJ2-5, with 15 bases lining up with TRBD2. Germline CDR1 is ENHRY and CDR2 is SYGVKD. The CDR3 sequence is 19 residues long. Germline trimming cut 4 bases from V and 4 bases from J; bases unmatched to any gene: 13. CDR3 sequence reads: CAISAGLAGGQGTGETQYF. The CDR3 nucleotides read TGTGCCATCAGTGCCGGACTAGCGGGAGGGCAGGGTACCGGAGAGACCCAGTACTTC.